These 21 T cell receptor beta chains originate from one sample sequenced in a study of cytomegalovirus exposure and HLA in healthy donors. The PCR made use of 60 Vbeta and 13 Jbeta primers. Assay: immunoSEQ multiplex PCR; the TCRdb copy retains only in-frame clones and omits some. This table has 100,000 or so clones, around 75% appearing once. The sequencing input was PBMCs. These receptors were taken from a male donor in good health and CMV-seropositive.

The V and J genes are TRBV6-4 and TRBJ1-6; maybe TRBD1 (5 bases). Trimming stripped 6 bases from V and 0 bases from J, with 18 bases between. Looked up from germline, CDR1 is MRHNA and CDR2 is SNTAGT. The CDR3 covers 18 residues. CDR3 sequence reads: CASSASQGPSSYNSPLHF. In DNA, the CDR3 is TGTGCCAGCAGCGCCTCCCAGGGTCCGAGCTCCTATAATTCACCCCTCCACTTT.

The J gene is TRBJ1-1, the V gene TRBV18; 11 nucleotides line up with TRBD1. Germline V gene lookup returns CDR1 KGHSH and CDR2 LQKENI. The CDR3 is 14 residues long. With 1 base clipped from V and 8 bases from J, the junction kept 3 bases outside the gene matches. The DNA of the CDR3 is TGTGCCAGCTCACCACTGGGGACAGGGGGAGAAGCTTTCTTT. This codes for CASSPLGTGGEAFF. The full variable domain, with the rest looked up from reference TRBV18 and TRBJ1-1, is NAGVMQNPRHLVRRRGQEARLRCSPMKGHSHVYWYRQLPEEGLKFMVYLQKENIIDESGMPKERFSAEFPKEGPSILRIQQVVRGDSAAYFCASSPLGTGGEAFFGQGTRLTVV.

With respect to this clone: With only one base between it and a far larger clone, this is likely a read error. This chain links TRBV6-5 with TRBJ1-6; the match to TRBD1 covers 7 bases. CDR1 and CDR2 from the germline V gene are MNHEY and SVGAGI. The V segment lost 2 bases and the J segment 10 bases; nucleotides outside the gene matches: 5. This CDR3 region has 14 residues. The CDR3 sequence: CASSYETGLSPLHF. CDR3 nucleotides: TGTGCCAGCAGTTACGAGACAGGGCTCTCACCCCTCCACTTT.

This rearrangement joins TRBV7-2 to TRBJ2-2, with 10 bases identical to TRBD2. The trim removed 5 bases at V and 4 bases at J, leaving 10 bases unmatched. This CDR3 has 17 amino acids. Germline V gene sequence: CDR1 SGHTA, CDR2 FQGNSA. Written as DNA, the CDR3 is TGTGCCAGCAGCGAGAGAGCGGGGGGGCAAGGCACCGGGGAGCTGTTTTTT. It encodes CASSERAGGQGTGELFF.

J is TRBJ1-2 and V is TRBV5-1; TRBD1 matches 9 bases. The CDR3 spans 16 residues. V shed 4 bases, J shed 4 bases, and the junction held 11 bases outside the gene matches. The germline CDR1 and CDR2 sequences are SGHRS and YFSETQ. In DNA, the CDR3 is TGCGCCAGCAGCCCAACAGGGGGCGCGGGATCCTATGGCTACACCTTC. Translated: CASSPTGGAGSYGYTF. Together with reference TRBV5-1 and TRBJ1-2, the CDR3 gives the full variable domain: KAGVTQTPRYLIKTRGQQVTLSCSPISGHRSVSWYQQTPGQGLQFLFEYFSETQRNKGNFPGRFSGRQFSNSRSEMNVSTLELGDSALYLCASSPTGGAGSYGYTFGSGTRLTVV.

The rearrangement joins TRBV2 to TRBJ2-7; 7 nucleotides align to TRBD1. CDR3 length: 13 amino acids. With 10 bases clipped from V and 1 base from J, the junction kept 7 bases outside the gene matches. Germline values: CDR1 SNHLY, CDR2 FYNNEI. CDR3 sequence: CAISRDSSYEQYF. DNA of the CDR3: TGTGCCATCAGCCGGGACAGTTCCTACGAGCAGTACTTC.

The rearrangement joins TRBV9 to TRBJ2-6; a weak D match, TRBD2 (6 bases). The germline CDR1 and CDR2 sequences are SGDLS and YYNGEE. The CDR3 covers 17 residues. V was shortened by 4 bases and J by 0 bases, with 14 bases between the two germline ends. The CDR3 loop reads CASSPPWRGSGANVLTF. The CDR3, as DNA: TGTGCCAGCAGCCCTCCGTGGAGGGGCTCTGGGGCCAACGTCCTGACTTTC.

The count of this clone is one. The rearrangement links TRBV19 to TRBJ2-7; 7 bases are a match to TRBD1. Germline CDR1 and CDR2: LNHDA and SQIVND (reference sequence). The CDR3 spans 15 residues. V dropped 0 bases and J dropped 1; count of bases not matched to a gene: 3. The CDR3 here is CASSIEETGSYEQYF. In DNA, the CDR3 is TGTGCCAGTAGTATAGAAGAGACAGGGTCCTACGAGCAGTACTTC.

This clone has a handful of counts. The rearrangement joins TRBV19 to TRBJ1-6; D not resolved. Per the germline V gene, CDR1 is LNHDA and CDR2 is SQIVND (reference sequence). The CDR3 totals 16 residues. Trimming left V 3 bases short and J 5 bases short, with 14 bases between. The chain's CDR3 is CASSIARDNNNSPLHF. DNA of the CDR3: TGTGCCAGTAGTATCGCCCGGGATAATAATAATTCACCCCTCCACTTT.

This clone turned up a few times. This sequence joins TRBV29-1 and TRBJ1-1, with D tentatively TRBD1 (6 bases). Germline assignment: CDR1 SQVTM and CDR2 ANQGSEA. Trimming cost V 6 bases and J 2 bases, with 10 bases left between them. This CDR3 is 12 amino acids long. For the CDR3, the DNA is TGCAGCGTACCCAGGGGAAACACTGAAGCTTTCTTT. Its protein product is CSVPRGNTEAFF.

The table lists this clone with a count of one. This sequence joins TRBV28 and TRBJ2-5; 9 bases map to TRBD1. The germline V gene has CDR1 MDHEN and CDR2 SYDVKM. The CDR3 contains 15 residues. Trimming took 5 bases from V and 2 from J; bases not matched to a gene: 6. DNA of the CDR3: TGTGCCAGCAGTACCGCGGACAGGGGACAAGAGACCCAGTACTTC. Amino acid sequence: CASSTADRGQETQYF.

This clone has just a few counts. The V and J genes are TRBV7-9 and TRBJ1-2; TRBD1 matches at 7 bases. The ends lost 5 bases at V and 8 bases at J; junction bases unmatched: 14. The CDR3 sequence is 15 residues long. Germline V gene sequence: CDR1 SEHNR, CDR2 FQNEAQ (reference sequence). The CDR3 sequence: CASSQQDRPLLGYTF. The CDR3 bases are TGTGCCAGCAGCCAACAGGACAGGCCCCTCTTAGGCTACACCTTC.

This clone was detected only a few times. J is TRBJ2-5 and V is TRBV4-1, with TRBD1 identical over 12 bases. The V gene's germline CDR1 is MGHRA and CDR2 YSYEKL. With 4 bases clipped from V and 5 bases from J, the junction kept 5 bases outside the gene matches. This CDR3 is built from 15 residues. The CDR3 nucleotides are TGCGCCAGCAGCCTAGGGACAGGGGGCGTGGAGACCCAGTACTTC. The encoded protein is CASSLGTGGVETQYF.

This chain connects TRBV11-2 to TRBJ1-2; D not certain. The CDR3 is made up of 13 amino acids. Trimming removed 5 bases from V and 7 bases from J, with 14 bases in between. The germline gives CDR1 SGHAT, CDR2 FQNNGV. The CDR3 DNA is TGTGCCAGCAGCCACGATTGGGAGGGTGGCTACACCTTC. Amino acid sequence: CASSHDWEGGYTF.

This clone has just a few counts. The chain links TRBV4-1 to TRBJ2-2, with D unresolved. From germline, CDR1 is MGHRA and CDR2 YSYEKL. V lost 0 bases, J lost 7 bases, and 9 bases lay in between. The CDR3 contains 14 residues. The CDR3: CASSQDSPVGELFF. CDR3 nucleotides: TGCGCCAGCAGCCAAGATTCCCCCGTCGGGGAGCTGTTTTTT.

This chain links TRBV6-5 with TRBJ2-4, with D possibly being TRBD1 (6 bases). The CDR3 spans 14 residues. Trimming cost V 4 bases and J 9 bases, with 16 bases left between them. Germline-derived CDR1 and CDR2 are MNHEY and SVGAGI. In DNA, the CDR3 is TGTGCCAGCAGTTCCAACGACAGGTTTGGCATTCAGTACTTC. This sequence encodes CASSSNDRFGIQYF.

The CDR3 coding sequence is TGTGCCAGCCGGGAGCCCGGGGAGCTGTTTTTT. Residues: CASREPGELFF. This rearrangement joins TRBV2 to TRBJ2-2; weak D call: TRBD2 (6 bases). The V gene lost 8 bases and the J gene lost 6 bases, with 7 bases spanning the gap. The CDR3 sequence is 11 residues long. Looked up from germline, CDR1 is SNHLY and CDR2 is FYNNEI. Variable domain in full (rest from reference TRBV2 and TRBJ2-2): EPEVTQTPSHQVTQMGQEVILRCVPISNHLYFYWYRQILGQKVEFLVSFYNNEISEKSEIFDDQFSVERPDGSNFTLKIRSTKLEDSAMYFCASREPGELFFGEGSRLTVL.

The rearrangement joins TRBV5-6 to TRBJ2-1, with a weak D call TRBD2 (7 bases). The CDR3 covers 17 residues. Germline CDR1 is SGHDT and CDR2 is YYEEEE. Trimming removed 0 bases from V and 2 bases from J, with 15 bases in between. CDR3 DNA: TGTGCCAGCAGCTTGGGTCGGGGGGCGGGAACCTACAATGAGCAGTTCTTC. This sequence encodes CASSLGRGAGTYNEQFF.

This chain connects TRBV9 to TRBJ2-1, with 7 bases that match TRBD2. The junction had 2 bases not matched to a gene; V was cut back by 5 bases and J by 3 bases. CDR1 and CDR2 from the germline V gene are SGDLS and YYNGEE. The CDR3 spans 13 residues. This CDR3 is CASSTSDYNEQFF. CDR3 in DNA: TGTGCCAGCAGTACTAGCGACTACAATGAGCAGTTCTTC.

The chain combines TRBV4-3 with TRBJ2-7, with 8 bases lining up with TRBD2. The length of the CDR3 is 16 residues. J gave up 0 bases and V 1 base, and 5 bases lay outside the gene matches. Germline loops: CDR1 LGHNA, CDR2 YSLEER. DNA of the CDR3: TGCGCCAGCAGCCAAGCGAGCGGGGGTGCCTCCTACGAGCAGTACTTC. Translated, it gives CASSQASGGASYEQYF.

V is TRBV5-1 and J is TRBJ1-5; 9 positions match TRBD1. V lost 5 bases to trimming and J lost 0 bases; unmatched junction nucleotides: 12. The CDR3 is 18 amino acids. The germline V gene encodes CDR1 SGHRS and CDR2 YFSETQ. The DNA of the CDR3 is TGCGCCAGCAGTATCCCGGGACAGGGAGTCTATAGCAATCAGCCCCAGCATTTT. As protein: CASSIPGQGVYSNQPQHF.